This T cell receptor beta chain is from a study of T cells after somatic rescue of genetic block. Generated by immunoSEQ multiplex PCR, the TCRdb table keeps only in-frame clones and is missing some. The table lists 15,000 or so clones, around 70% of them singletons. This CDR3 is 15 amino acids long. The germline V gene encodes CDR1 MNHEY and CDR2 SMNVEV (reference sequence). Trimming removed 10 bases at V and 5 bases at J, with 21 bases between. The receptor was derived from a boy younger than 18. Sequences were obtained from peripheral blood mononuclear cells (PBMCs). V is TRBV27 and J is TRBJ2-1, with a tentative D call TRBD2 (6 bases). CDR3 bases: TGTGCCACCAGCAATTCCCCCTCGGGAGACAATGAGCAGTTCTTC. This codes for CATSNSPSGDNEQFF.